Below, 31 T cell receptor beta chains from the same sample are listed, as sequenced in a study of blood T cell repertoires in COVID-19. Here immunoSEQ multiplex PCR was the method, and the copy in TCRdb shows in-frame clones only, minus some. The table has roughly 260,000 clones, around 82% seen once. Sequencing was carried out using PBMCs or T cells enriched from blood (not recorded which). The source is a woman aged 40 to 49 who had been exposed to COVID-19.

The rearrangement uses TRBV7-6 and TRBJ2-1, with 9 bases lining up with TRBD1. Per germline, CDR1 SGHVS and CDR2 FNYEAQ. V shed 5 bases and J 6 bases; nucleotides not matched to a gene: 5. The CDR3 totals 14 residues. CDR3 coding DNA: TGTGCCAGCAGCCCAAGGACAGGGGCCAATGAGCAGTTCTTC. Translation gives CASSPRTGANEQFF.

This clone turned up a few times. The chain carries TRBV27 and TRBJ1-1, with 11 nucleotides matching TRBD1. Germline V gene sequence: CDR1 MNHEY, CDR2 SMNVEV (reference sequence). Germline trimming cut 5 bases from V and 3 bases from J; bases unmatched to any gene: 11. The CDR3 is made up of 17 amino acids. CDR3 nucleotides: TGTGCCAGCAGTCCAACTCCGGGACAGGGGGAGTACACTGAAGCTTTCTTT. As protein: CASSPTPGQGEYTEAFF.

This sequence joins TRBV7-9 and TRBJ1-1; D ambiguous. Germline V gene sequence: CDR1 SEHNR, CDR2 FQNEAQ (reference sequence). Between the trimmed V and J ends, which lost 1 base and 2 bases, there was a span of 2 bases. The CDR3 is 12 amino acids. The CDR3, as DNA: TGTGCCAGCAGCTTAGTAAACACTGAAGCTTTCTTT. Translation gives CASSLVNTEAFF.

The chain employs TRBV12-3 or TRBV12-4 and TRBJ2-1; the match to TRBD2 covers 7 bases. Trimming cost V 6 bases and J 6 bases; bases outside gene matches: 5. This CDR3 is built from 13 residues. DNA of the CDR3: TGTGCCAGCAGAGCGGGGAAGCCCAATGAGCAGTTCTTC. Residues: CASRAGKPNEQFF.

A single count supports this clone. V and J are TRBV7-9 and TRBJ2-1; TRBD2 matches at 13 bases. The CDR3 spans 16 residues. CDR1 SEHNR and CDR2 FQNEAQ come from the germline V gene (reference sequence). V lost 5 bases to trimming and J lost 8 bases; unmatched junction nucleotides: 9. In nucleotides, the CDR3 is TGTGCCAGCAGCCCCCCGACTAGCGGGGGGAGGGATGAGCAGTTCTTC. It specifies CASSPPTSGGRDEQFF.

The V call is TRBV5-4, the J call TRBJ1-2, with a weak D call TRBD1 (5 bases). The CDR3 spans 15 residues. Per the germline V gene, CDR1 is SGHNT and CDR2 is YYREEE (reference sequence). Trimming took 0 bases from V and 6 from J, leaving 15 bases between them. CDR3 amino acids: CASSLEGRGIHGYTF. Here the CDR3 DNA reads TGTGCCAGCAGCTTGGAGGGGCGGGGAATCCATGGCTACACCTTC.

Here the CDR3 reads CASSPGTGYNYGYTF. As DNA, the CDR3 is TGTGCCAGCAGTCCCGGGACAGGGTATAACTATGGCTACACCTTC. This rearrangement joins TRBV28 to TRBJ1-2, with TRBD1 identical over 9 bases. CDR1 and CDR2 (germline): MDHEN, SYDVKM. CDR3 size: 15 residues. V gave up 5 bases and J gave up 1 base; unmatched junction bases: 5.

With regard to this clone: Other DNA sequences within the sample encode an identical CDR3. The chain carries TRBV19 and TRBJ1-2; D perhaps matches TRBD1 (5 bases). The ends were cut back, 3 bases at V and 3 bases at J, with 8 bases in the middle. The CDR3 contains 13 residues. Germline loops: CDR1 LNHDA, CDR2 SQIVND (reference sequence). The CDR3 sequence is CASSIGRDYGYTF. For the CDR3, the DNA is TGTGCCAGTAGTATCGGCAGGGACTATGGCTACACCTTC.

A remark on this clone: The sample contains more than one DNA sequence encoding this CDR3. The chain recombines TRBV27 with TRBJ1-4; 9 positions agree with TRBD1. The CDR3 is 15 amino acids. V gave up 5 bases and J gave up 5 bases; unmatched junction bases: 6. Germline CDR1 and CDR2: MNHEY and SMNVEV (reference sequence). DNA of the CDR3: TGTGCCAGCAGTCCGGGGGACAGGGACAATGAAAAACTGTTTTTT. Translating it yields CASSPGDRDNEKLFF.

The gene calls are TRBV5-1 and TRBJ1-4, with D unresolved. Germline V gene data show CDR1 as SGHRS and CDR2 as YFSETQ. The CDR3 consists of 15 residues. The ends were cut back, 5 bases at V and 0 bases at J, with 11 bases in the middle. CDR3 sequence reads: CASSMGDSTNEKLFF. CDR3 nucleotides: TGCGCCAGCAGTATGGGCGATTCAACTAATGAAAAACTGTTTTTT.

V usage is TRBV10-2 and J usage is TRBJ1-1; no clear D gene. Germline lookup yields CDR1 WSHSY and CDR2 SAAADI. The CDR3 contains 13 residues. Deletions cut 11 bases from V and 1 base from J, with 14 bases between. CDR3 DNA sequence: TGCGCCTCTTCCTATGCATCGAACACTGAAGCTTTCTTT. It specifies CASSYASNTEAFF.

V and J are TRBV11-1 and TRBJ1-2; possibly TRBD1 for D (5 bases). Trimming removed 5 bases from V and 5 bases from J, with 12 bases in between. The V gene's germline CDR1 is SGHAT and CDR2 FQDESV (reference sequence). The CDR3 consists of 13 residues. The CDR3 DNA follows: TGTGCCAGCAGCACCGGGACTGATTATGGCTACACCTTC. It yields the protein CASSTGTDYGYTF.

The V gene is TRBV7-3, the J gene TRBJ2-1; 10 nucleotides align to TRBD2. Germline trimming cut 3 bases from V and 8 bases from J; bases unmatched to any gene: 4. Germline CDR1 SGHTA, CDR2 FQGTGA. This CDR3 contains 14 residues. The CDR3 DNA reads TGTGCCAGCAGCTTTAGCGGGGGGCTGGATGAGCAGTTCTTC. Its protein product is CASSFSGGLDEQFF.

The V call is TRBV7-2, the J call TRBJ2-5; 7 positions match TRBD2. Germline lookup yields CDR1 SGHTA and CDR2 FQGNSA. CDR3 size: 15 residues. The J segment lost 4 bases and the V segment lost 1 base, leaving 6 bases of the junction unmatched. CDR3 coding DNA: TGTGCCAGCAGCTTAGTGGCTAGCGGTATAGAGACCCAGTACTTC. Protein: CASSLVASGIETQYF.

The chain is built from TRBV4-3 and TRBJ2-2, with no clear D. The CDR3 totals 15 residues. The germline V and J ends were trimmed by 0 bases and 0 bases, with 5 bases remaining between them. Germline CDR1 reads LGHNA; CDR2 reads YSLEER. The DNA of the CDR3 is TGCGCCAGCAGCCAAGATTTAACGAACACCGGGGAGCTGTTTTTT. Protein: CASSQDLTNTGELFF.

This chain uses TRBV2 with TRBJ2-1; 16 bases are a match to TRBD2. This CDR3 has 15 residues. The V segment lost 6 bases and the J segment 9 bases; nucleotides outside the gene matches: 5. Germline values: CDR1 SNHLY, CDR2 FYNNEI. DNA for the CDR3: TGTGCCAGCAGCGGGACTAGCGGGGGGGCTGTTGAGCAGTTCTTC. Protein product: CASSGTSGGAVEQFF.

This clone was seen a handful of times. This sequence joins TRBV3-1 (or the pseudogene TRBV3-2) and TRBJ1-1; weak D call: TRBD1 (6 bases). Trimming stripped 5 bases from V and 11 bases from J, with 18 bases between. Germline values: CDR1 LGHDT, CDR2 YNNKEL (reference sequence). The CDR3 totals 13 residues. The CDR3 here is CASSSTGVSGAFF. Written as DNA, the CDR3 is TGTGCCAGCAGCTCGACAGGAGTGAGTGGGGCTTTCTTT.

This rearrangement joins TRBV27 to TRBJ1-2, with 7 bases matching TRBD1. In germline, CDR1 is MNHEY, CDR2 SMNVEV (reference sequence). Losses at the gene ends were 7 bases for V and 4 bases for J; bases not matched to a gene: 9. This CDR3 contains 14 residues. The DNA for the CDR3 is TGTGCCAGCAAGGAACAGGGGTCTGGCTATGGCTACACCTTC. It translates to CASKEQGSGYGYTF.

The chain joins TRBV19 to TRBJ2-1; TRBD2 agrees at 12 bases. V lost 7 bases and J lost 10; bases outside the gene matches: 8. This CDR3 region has 14 residues. Looked up from germline, CDR1 is LNHDA and CDR2 is SQIVND (reference sequence). CDR3 in amino acids: CASTRTSGDGEQFF. The CDR3 DNA reads TGTGCCAGTACCCGGACTAGCGGGGATGGGGAGCAGTTCTTC.

V gene TRBV24-1 combines with J gene TRBJ1-2; D is perhaps TRBD1 (6 bases). The CDR3 consists of 13 residues. From germline, CDR1 is KGHDR and CDR2 SFDVKD. Trimming took off 4 bases at V and 7 bases at J, with 12 bases between the two ends. CDR3 protein: CATSDSTGFGYTF. CDR3 sequence (DNA): TGTGCCACCAGTGACTCTACAGGGTTTGGCTACACCTTC.

The chain employs TRBV7-2 and TRBJ1-5; D unclear. CDR1 is SGHTA, CDR2 FQGNSA, per germline. Trimming took 3 bases from V and 3 from J, leaving 6 bases between them. The length of the CDR3 is 13 residues. The CDR3, as DNA: TGTGCCAGCAGCTTGGTAGCCAATCAGCCCCAGCATTTT. Its translation: CASSLVANQPQHF.

The chain combines TRBV29-1 with TRBJ2-3; the match to TRBD2 covers 11 bases. Germline values: CDR1 SQVTM, CDR2 ANQGSEA. This CDR3 contains 14 residues. V gave up 7 bases and J gave up 3 bases; unmatched junction bases: 6. The CDR3 DNA follows: TGCAGCGGTAGCGGGGGGGGATCAACAGATACGCAGTATTTT. The encoded protein is CSGSGGGSTDTQYF.

The chain links TRBV18 to TRBJ1-1, with 7 bases aligning to TRBD1. Germline V lookup: CDR1 KGHSH, CDR2 LQKENI. The CDR3 spans 13 residues. V was pared by 4 bases and J by 2 bases, with 1 base of the junction left unmatched. This CDR3 reads CASSRDSNTEAFF. In nucleotides, the CDR3 is TGTGCCAGCTCACGGGACAGCAACACTGAAGCTTTCTTT. The whole variable domain, remainder taken from reference TRBV18 and TRBJ1-1, is NAGVMQNPRHLVRRRGQEARLRCSPMKGHSHVYWYRQLPEEGLKFMVYLQKENIIDESGMPKERFSAEFPKEGPSILRIQQVVRGDSAAYFCASSRDSNTEAFFGQGTRLTVV.

The rearrangement links TRBV14 to TRBJ2-5; TRBD2 might be the D (5 bases). The V and J ends lost 6 bases and 7 bases respectively, with 18 bases between them. CDR3 length equals 14 residues. The germline V gene has CDR1 SGHDN and CDR2 FVKESK. DNA of the CDR3: TGTGCCAGCAGTTATCAGGCGGGTCTGGGGACCCAGTACTTC. Protein: CASSYQAGLGTQYF.

The V and J genes are TRBV7-8 and TRBJ1-1; possible D gene TRBD1, 6 bases. The V end lost 1 base, the J end lost 6 bases, and 15 bases lay between the germline ends. CDR1 is SGHVS and CDR2 is FQNEAQ in the germline V gene. The CDR3 is 15 residues long. The CDR3 nucleotides read TGTGCCAGCAGCTTAGGGACACAGGGCCTCCCTGAAGCTTTCTTT. This gives the protein CASSLGTQGLPEAFF.

This clone was seen only a few times. This chain connects TRBV7-6 to TRBJ2-7; TRBD2 matches 11 bases. The CDR3 runs to 17 residues. The germline V gene encodes CDR1 SGHVS and CDR2 FNYEAQ. With 0 bases clipped from V and 2 bases from J, the junction kept 6 bases outside the gene matches. CDR3 coding DNA: TGTGCCAGCAGCTTAGCCGTTACTAGCGGGGGAGCCTACGAGCAGTACTTC. It encodes CASSLAVTSGGAYEQYF. Together with reference TRBV7-6 and TRBJ2-7, the CDR3 gives the full variable domain: GAGVSQSPRYKVTKRGQDVALRCDPISGHVSLYWYRQALGQGPEFLTYFNYEAQQDKSGLPNDRFSAERPEGSISTLTIQRTEQRDSAMYRCASSLAVTSGGAYEQYFGPGTRLTVT.

The genes are TRBV6-5 and TRBJ1-2; D is undetermined. V dropped 8 bases and J dropped 2 bases, with 12 bases sitting between them. Germline loops: CDR1 MNHEY, CDR2 SVGAGI. The CDR3 sequence is 13 residues long. The CDR3 sequence: CASGPNRNYGYTF. The CDR3 region has the DNA TGTGCCAGCGGGCCCAATAGGAACTATGGCTACACCTTC.

The rearrangement uses TRBV7-2 and TRBJ2-3; D perhaps matches TRBD2 (5 bases). From germline, CDR1 is SGHTA and CDR2 FQGNSA. V was shortened by 2 bases and J by 5 bases, with 14 bases between the two germline ends. The CDR3 spans 15 residues. CDR3 protein: CASSLRAPGGDTQYF. In nucleotides, the CDR3 is TGTGCCAGCAGCTTACGGGCACCCGGAGGAGATACGCAGTATTTT. The entire variable domain, with the rest obtained from reference TRBV7-2 and TRBJ2-3, is as follows: GAGVSQSPSNKVTEKGKDVELRCDPISGHTALYWYRQSLGQGLEFLIYFQGNSAPDKSGLPSDRFSAERTGGSVSTLTIQRTQQEDSAVYLCASSLRAPGGDTQYFGPGTRLTVL.

The chain couples TRBV6-5 to TRBJ2-5, with D unclear. The CDR3 runs to 12 residues. With 4 bases removed from V and 2 bases from J, the gap between germline ends came to 5 bases. In germline, CDR1 is MNHEY, CDR2 SVGAGI. The CDR3 bases are TGTGCCAGCAGTTCCCGGCAAGAGACCCAGTACTTC. Amino acid sequence: CASSSRQETQYF.

The genes are TRBV30 and TRBJ1-2, with 9 bases lining up with TRBD1. V shed 2 bases, J shed 2 bases, and the junction held 3 bases outside the gene matches. The CDR3 has 14 amino acids. Per germline, CDR1 GTSNPN and CDR2 SVGIG (reference sequence). The CDR3 DNA follows: TGTGCCTGGAGTTGGGACAGGGCCAACTATGGCTACACCTTC. Residues: CAWSWDRANYGYTF.

V gene TRBV29-1 combines with J gene TRBJ1-1, with 8 bases that match TRBD1. This CDR3 region has 14 residues. Trimming took 3 bases from V and 4 from J; bases not matched to a gene: 7. Germline CDR1 and CDR2: SQVTM and ANQGSEA. In nucleotides, the CDR3 is TGCAGCGTTGACCGGACAGGGTTGGGCACTGAAGCTTTCTTT. Protein: CSVDRTGLGTEAFF.